The clone carrying this T cell receptor (beta chain) was counted between two and nine times. The sample comes from a study of cytomegalovirus exposure and HLA in healthy donors. A multiplex PCR was run with 60 Vbeta primers and 13 Jbeta primers. Sequenced by immunoSEQ multiplex PCR; TCRdb stores in-frame clones only, minus some. The sample consists of roughly 120,000 clones, 70% to 80% of them appearing once. Between the trimmed V and J ends, which lost 0 bases and 4 bases, there was a span of 7 bases. The germline gives CDR1 SGDLS, CDR2 YYNGEE. The CDR3 spans 13 residues. This TCR was recovered from a woman between 40 and 50 years old in good health and CMV-seropositive. The chain uses TRBV9 and TRBJ1-1; D unresolved. Specimen: PBMCs. CDR3 loop: CASSVDPSTEAFF. CDR3 nucleotides: TGTGCCAGCAGCGTAGACCCGAGCACTGAAGCTTTCTTT.